What follows are 24 T cell receptor beta chains derived from one specimen sequenced in a study of T-cell memory formation after mild COVID-19. TCRdb re-derived calls from the 5' RACE reads in MiXCR, one entry per CDR3 protein. The repertoire consists of roughly 610,000 distinct CDR3 sequences, with 15% to 20% occurring once and the leading ten covering roughly 8.2%. The sequenced material came from PBMCs or a T cell subset sorted from them (not recorded which). The receptors shown here come from an adult woman who had mild COVID-19 (a few samples of this study predate the infection). Cell type and time point are not known.

Regarding this clonotype: One junction end disagrees with the germline gene, perhaps due to a read error. The J gene is TRBJ1-1, the V gene TRBV13, with D uncertain. CDR3 length: 15 residues. Looked up from germline, CDR1 is PRHDT and CDR2 is FYEKMQ (reference sequence). CDR3 nucleotide sequence: TGTGCCAGCAGATTAGGTCCAGGAGGGAACACTGAAGCTTTCTTT. Its translation: CASRLGPGGNTEAFF.

This clonotype was detected a few times. Here the CDR3 reads CSARGPAGVEQYF. The DNA of the CDR3 is TGCAGTGCTAGAGGGCCAGCGGGAGTCGAGCAGTACTTC. The chain employs TRBV20-1 and TRBJ2-7; 8 bases map to TRBD2. CDR1 and CDR2 from the germline V gene are DFQATT and SNEGSKA (reference sequence). Trimming at V came to 1 base and at J to 6 bases, leaving 5 bases not matched to a gene. This CDR3 comprises 13 residues.

This clonotype was picked up many times. V usage is TRBV12-3 or TRBV12-4 and J usage is TRBJ2-4; D possibly corresponds to TRBD2 (7 bases). CDR3 length equals 17 residues. The V end lost 1 base, the J end lost 6 bases, and 19 bases lay between the germline ends. CDR3 bases: TGTGCCAGCAGTTTAGAGGGGGGGACCCTTGGGAGAAACATTCAGTACTTC. This gives the protein CASSLEGGTLGRNIQYF.

The chain carries TRBV7-8 and TRBJ1-5; D possibly corresponds to TRBD1 (5 bases). V was clipped by 5 bases and J by 2 bases, with 13 bases between them. Germline V lookup: CDR1 SGHVS, CDR2 FQNEAQ. The length of the CDR3 is 15 residues. The CDR3 spells CASSAHVGGNQPQHF. As DNA, the CDR3 is TGTGCCAGCAGCGCTCATGTGGGGGGCAATCAGCCCCAGCATTTT.

The chain couples TRBV6-6 to TRBJ2-7; 9 nucleotides align to TRBD2. V lost 6 bases, J lost 3 bases, and 6 bases stayed unmatched. CDR1 MNHNY and CDR2 SVGAGI come from the germline V gene (reference sequence). This CDR3 has 14 amino acids. CDR3 in amino acids: CASRDSSGSYEQYF. The CDR3 DNA follows: TGTGCCAGCAGGGATAGTAGCGGGAGCTACGAGCAGTACTTC.

This rearrangement joins TRBV20-1 to TRBJ2-3, with 8 bases matching TRBD2. The germline V gene has CDR1 DFQATT and CDR2 SNEGSKA (reference sequence). V trimming: 6 bases; J trimming: 6 bases; junction bases outside the gene matches: 11. The CDR3 is 14 amino acids. The CDR3 loop is CSAQTSALWDTQYF. As DNA, the CDR3 is TGCAGTGCGCAGACTAGCGCCCTGTGGGATACGCAGTATTTT.

A few counts support this clonotype. The CDR3 region is CASSPHGRGTDTQYF. For the CDR3, the DNA is TGCGCCAGCAGCCCACACGGACGGGGCACAGATACGCAGTATTTT. The V call is TRBV4-1, the J call TRBJ2-3; D is unresolved. In germline, CDR1 is MGHRA, CDR2 YSYEKL. The V and J ends lost 4 bases and 1 base respectively, with 12 bases between them. This CDR3 is built from 15 residues.

The rearrangement joins TRBV15 to TRBJ2-7; D remains unclear. The CDR3 length is 17 residues. Trimming removed 0 bases from V and 2 bases from J, with 17 bases in between. In germline, CDR1 is LNHNV, CDR2 YYDKDF (reference sequence). The CDR3 sequence is CATSRESLNSRPYEQYF. CDR3 DNA sequence: TGTGCCACCAGCAGAGAGTCCCTAAATTCGCGTCCCTACGAGCAGTACTTC.

The gene calls are TRBV6-5 and TRBJ1-2; perhaps TRBD1 as D (6 bases). V was cut by 2 bases and J by 8 bases, with 18 bases left in between. CDR1 is MNHEY, CDR2 SVGAGI, per germline. The CDR3 covers 15 residues. CDR3 loop: CASSYGGRTGLGYTF. DNA for the CDR3: TGTGCCAGCAGTTACGGGGGCAGAACAGGGCTGGGCTACACCTTC.

The chain has TRBV6-2 or TRBV6-3 and TRBJ2-7; perhaps D is TRBD1 or TRBD2 (5 bases each). Trimming pared 6 bases from V and 3 bases from J, leaving 12 bases between. Germline V gene lookup returns CDR1 MNHEY and CDR2 SVGEGT. The CDR3 extends over 13 amino acids. The CDR3 nucleotides read TGTGCCAGCAGCCGTGGGACCCTCTACGAGCAGTACTTC. Translating gives CASSRGTLYEQYF.

This clonotype was detected only a few times. The V call is TRBV9, the J call TRBJ1-6; D not resolved. V lost 0 bases and J lost 8, with 9 bases in between. CDR1 and CDR2 from the germline V gene are SGDLS and YYNGEE. This CDR3 has 14 residues. The CDR3 DNA is TGTGCCAGCAGCGTAGGCGGGGAACATTCACCCCTCCACTTT. Residues: CASSVGGEHSPLHF.

This clonotype was seen more than once but under ten times. The genes are TRBV7-9 and TRBJ2-1, with TRBD1 matching over 10 bases. The CDR3 extends over 15 amino acids. CDR1 is SEHNR and CDR2 is FQNEAQ in the germline V gene (reference sequence). The V gene end was trimmed by 0 bases and the J gene end by 7 bases; junction bases not matched to a gene: 3. The CDR3 DNA reads as TGTGCCAGCAGCTTAGCGGGACAGGGGTTGAATGAGCAGTTCTTC. Its translation is CASSLAGQGLNEQFF.

This clonotype came up a few times. The gene calls are TRBV12-3 or TRBV12-4 and TRBJ2-7, with 8 bases lining up with TRBD2. The junction had 3 bases not matched to a gene; V was cut back by 6 bases and J by 2 bases. CDR3 length: 13 amino acids. The CDR3 sequence is CASRVAGTYEQYF. CDR3 sequence (DNA): TGTGCCAGCAGAGTAGCGGGAACCTACGAGCAGTACTTC.

This clonotype was recorded a few times. The chain recombines TRBV5-6 with TRBJ2-6; D uncertain. This CDR3 comprises 16 residues. From germline, CDR1 is SGHDT and CDR2 YYEEEE. With 3 bases removed from V and 2 bases from J, the gap between germline ends came to 12 bases. In nucleotides, the CDR3 is TGTGCCAGCAGCTCCGCAGAGAAGGCTGGGGCCAACGTCCTGACTTTC. It is translated as CASSSAEKAGANVLTF.

This clonotype was seen more than once but under ten times. V is TRBV13 and J is TRBJ2-2, with D perhaps TRBD1 (5 bases). The V and J ends lost 6 bases and 3 bases respectively, with 11 bases between them. The CDR3 contains 14 residues. CDR1 is PRHDT and CDR2 is FYEKMQ in the germline V gene (reference sequence). The CDR3 DNA reads TGTGCCAGCAGGACTCAGGGTTACACCGGGGAGCTGTTTTTT. It translates to CASRTQGYTGELFF.

This chain joins TRBV12-3 or TRBV12-4 and TRBJ2-4, with 9 bases aligning to TRBD2. V gave up 1 base and J gave up 5 bases; unmatched junction bases: 3. The CDR3 consists of 15 residues. The CDR3 loop is CASSLVAGGQNIQYF. In nucleotides, the CDR3 is TGTGCCAGCAGTTTAGTGGCGGGAGGGCAAAACATTCAGTACTTC.

This clonotype was seen more than once but under ten times. This chain joins TRBV24-1 and TRBJ2-5; the D gene is possibly TRBD1 (5 bases). Trimming shortened V by 2 bases and J by 3 bases, and 9 bases separated the two germline ends. The CDR3 totals 14 residues. Germline-derived CDR1 and CDR2 are KGHDR and SFDVKD. This CDR3 is CATSDYTREETQYF. The CDR3 nucleotides read TGTGCCACCAGTGATTATACCAGGGAAGAGACCCAGTACTTC.

This clonotype was seen a few times. The chain employs TRBV7-9 and TRBJ1-6, with D possibly matching TRBD1 (6 bases). Germline CDR1 and CDR2: SEHNR and FQNEAQ (reference sequence). Trimming stripped 6 bases from V and 0 bases from J, with 18 bases between. The CDR3 is 18 amino acids. The DNA for the CDR3 is TGTGCCAGCAGTCGTACGGGACACGCGAGCTCCTATAATTCACCCCTCCACTTT. This sequence encodes CASSRTGHASSYNSPLHF.

This chain joins TRBV3-1 and TRBJ1-1; TRBD1 is a possible D gene (6 bases). Germline V lookup: CDR1 LGHDT, CDR2 YNNKEL (reference sequence). This CDR3 region has 16 residues. The V gene lost 4 bases and the J gene lost 1 base, with 16 bases spanning the gap. The CDR3: CASSPNMGGKNTEAFF. DNA for the CDR3: TGTGCCAGCAGCCCCAACATGGGGGGCAAGAACACTGAAGCTTTCTTT.

The sample holds a few counts of this clonotype. The chain recombines TRBV29-1 with TRBJ2-2; TRBD1 aligns across 10 bases. V lost 5 bases and J lost 3; bases outside the gene matches: 6. CDR3 length: 15 amino acids. Per germline, CDR1 SQVTM and CDR2 ANQGSEA. The CDR3 loop is CSVRRQGADTGELFF. CDR3 bases: TGCAGCGTTCGCAGACAGGGGGCGGACACCGGGGAGCTGTTTTTT.

The chain couples TRBV6-2 or TRBV6-3 to TRBJ2-7; no firm D call. The CDR3 is made up of 14 amino acids. Looked up from germline, CDR1 is MNHEY and CDR2 is SVGEGT. Trimming stripped 2 bases from V and 1 base from J, with 9 bases between. In DNA, the CDR3 is TGTGCCAGCAGTTACGCCCAGGCTTCCTACGAGCAGTACTTC. Its protein product is CASSYAQASYEQYF.

This clonotype has a handful of counts. The V and J genes are TRBV6-2 or TRBV6-3 and TRBJ1-1; D is possibly TRBD1 (6 bases). Germline CDR1 reads MNHEY; CDR2 reads SVGEGT. CDR3 length: 12 residues. With 5 bases removed from V and 7 bases from J, the gap between germline ends came to 11 bases. The DNA of the CDR3 is TGTGCCAGCAGTACGACAGGCCTTGAAGCTTTCTTT. Translated: CASSTTGLEAFF.

The gene calls are TRBV24-1 and TRBJ2-2, with D possibly matching TRBD2 (7 bases). The CDR3 extends over 17 amino acids. The V end lost 4 bases, the J end lost 4 bases, and 18 bases lay between the germline ends. Germline CDR1 and CDR2: KGHDR and SFDVKD. The CDR3 DNA follows: TGTGCCACCAGTGACCCCTTTGGGGGGGCGTTCACCGGGGAGCTGTTTTTT. Translation gives CATSDPFGGAFTGELFF.

This chain connects TRBV7-9 to TRBJ2-3; TRBD2 aligns across 8 bases. Trimming removed 5 bases from V and 4 bases from J; junction bases left unmatched: 8. This CDR3 has 15 residues. Germline V gene data show CDR1 as SEHNR and CDR2 as FQNEAQ (reference sequence). In nucleotides, the CDR3 is TGTGCCAGCAGCCTAACCGGGGGGGCGGCAGATACGCAGTATTTT. Amino acids: CASSLTGGAADTQYF.